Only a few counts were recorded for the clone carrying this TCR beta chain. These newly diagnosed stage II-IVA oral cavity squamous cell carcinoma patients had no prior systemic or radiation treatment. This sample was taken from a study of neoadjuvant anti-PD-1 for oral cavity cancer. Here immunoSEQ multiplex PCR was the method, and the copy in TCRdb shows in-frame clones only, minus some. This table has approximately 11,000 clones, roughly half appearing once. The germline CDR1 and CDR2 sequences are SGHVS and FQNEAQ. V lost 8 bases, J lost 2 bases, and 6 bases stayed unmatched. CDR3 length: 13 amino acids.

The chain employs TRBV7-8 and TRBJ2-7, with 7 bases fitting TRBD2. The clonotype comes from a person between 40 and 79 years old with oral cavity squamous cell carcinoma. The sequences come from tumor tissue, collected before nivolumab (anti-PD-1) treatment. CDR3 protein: CASGTGLPYEQYF. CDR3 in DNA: TGTGCCAGCGGGACGGGACTACCCTACGAGCAGTACTTC.